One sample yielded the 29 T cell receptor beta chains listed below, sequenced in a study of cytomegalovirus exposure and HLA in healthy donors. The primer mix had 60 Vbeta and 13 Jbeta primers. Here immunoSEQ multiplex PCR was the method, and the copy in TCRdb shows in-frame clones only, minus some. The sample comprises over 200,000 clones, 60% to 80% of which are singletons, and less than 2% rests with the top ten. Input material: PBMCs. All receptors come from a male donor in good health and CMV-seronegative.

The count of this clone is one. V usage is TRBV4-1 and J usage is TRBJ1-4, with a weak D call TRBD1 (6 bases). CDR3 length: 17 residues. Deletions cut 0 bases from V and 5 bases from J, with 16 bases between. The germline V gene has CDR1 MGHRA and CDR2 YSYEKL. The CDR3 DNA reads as TGCGCCAGCAGCCAAGACGCTGGACAGAACCCAAATGAAAAACTGTTTTTT. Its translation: CASSQDAGQNPNEKLFF.

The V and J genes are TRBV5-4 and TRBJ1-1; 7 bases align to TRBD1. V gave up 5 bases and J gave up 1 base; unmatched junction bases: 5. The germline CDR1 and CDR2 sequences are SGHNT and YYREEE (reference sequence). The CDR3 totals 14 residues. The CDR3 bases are TGTGCCAGCAGGGGGCCAGGGGGGAACACTGAAGCTTTCTTT. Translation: CASRGPGGNTEAFF.

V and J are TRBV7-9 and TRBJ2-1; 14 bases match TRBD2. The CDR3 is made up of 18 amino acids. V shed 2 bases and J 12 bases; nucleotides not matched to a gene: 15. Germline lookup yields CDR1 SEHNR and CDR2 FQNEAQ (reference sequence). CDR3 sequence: CASSLIKGLAGGLKRQFF. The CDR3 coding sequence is TGTGCCAGCAGCTTAATAAAAGGACTAGCGGGAGGTCTTAAAAGGCAGTTCTTC.

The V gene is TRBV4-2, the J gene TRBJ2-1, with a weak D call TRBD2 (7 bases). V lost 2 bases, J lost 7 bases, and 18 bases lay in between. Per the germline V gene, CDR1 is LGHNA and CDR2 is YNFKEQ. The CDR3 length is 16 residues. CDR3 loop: CASSQPRGGPANEQFF. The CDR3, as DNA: TGTGCCAGCAGCCAACCGAGGGGGGGGCCAGCGAATGAGCAGTTCTTC.

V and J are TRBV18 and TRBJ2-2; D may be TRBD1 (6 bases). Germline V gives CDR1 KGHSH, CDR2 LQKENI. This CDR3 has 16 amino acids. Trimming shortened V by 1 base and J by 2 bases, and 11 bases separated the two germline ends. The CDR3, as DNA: TGTGCCAGCTCACCACAAACACAGGGAAACACCGGGGAGCTGTTTTTT. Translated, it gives CASSPQTQGNTGELFF.

The CDR3 loop reads CASSASGQRTEAFF. The CDR3 coding sequence is TGTGCCAGCAGTGCTTCGGGACAGAGGACTGAAGCTTTCTTT. This rearrangement joins TRBV27 to TRBJ1-1, with 7 bases fitting TRBD1. Germline loops: CDR1 MNHEY, CDR2 SMNVEV (reference sequence). V trimming: 5 bases; J trimming: 5 bases; junction bases outside the gene matches: 8. The CDR3 is 14 amino acids.

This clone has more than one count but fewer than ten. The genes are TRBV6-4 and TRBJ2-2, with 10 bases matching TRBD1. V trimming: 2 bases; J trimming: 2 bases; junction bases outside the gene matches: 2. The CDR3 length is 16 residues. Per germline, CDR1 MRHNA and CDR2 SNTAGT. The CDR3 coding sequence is TGTGCCAGCAGTGACGTGACAGGGGGCAACACCGGGGAGCTGTTTTTT. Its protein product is CASSDVTGGNTGELFF.

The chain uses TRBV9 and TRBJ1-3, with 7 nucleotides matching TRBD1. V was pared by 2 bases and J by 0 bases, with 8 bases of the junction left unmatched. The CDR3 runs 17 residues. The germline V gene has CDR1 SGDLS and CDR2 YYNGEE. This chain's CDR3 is CASSVAPSGGSGNTIYF. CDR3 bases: TGTGCCAGCAGCGTCGCCCCCTCAGGGGGCTCTGGAAACACCATATATTTT.

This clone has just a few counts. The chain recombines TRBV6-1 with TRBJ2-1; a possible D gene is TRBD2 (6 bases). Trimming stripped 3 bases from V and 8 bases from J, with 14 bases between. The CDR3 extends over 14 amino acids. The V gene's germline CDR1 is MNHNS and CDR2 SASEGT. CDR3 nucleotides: TGTGCCAGCAGTGAGCCCCGGAGGGGTGATGAGCAGTTCTTC. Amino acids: CASSEPRRGDEQFF.

The CDR3 spells CASKLAGVGQETQYF. Written as DNA, the CDR3 is TGTGCCAGCAAGCTGGCGGGAGTAGGACAAGAGACCCAGTACTTC. The rearrangement uses TRBV6-6 and TRBJ2-5, with 7 bases aligning to TRBD2. Looked up from germline, CDR1 is MNHNY and CDR2 is SVGAGI (reference sequence). The CDR3 length is 15 residues. J gave up 2 bases and V 7 bases, and 10 bases lay outside the gene matches.

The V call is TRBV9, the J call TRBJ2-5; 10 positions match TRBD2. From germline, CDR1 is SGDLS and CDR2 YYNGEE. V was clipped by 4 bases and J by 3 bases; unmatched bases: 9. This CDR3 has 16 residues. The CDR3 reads CASSPHPLAGEETQYF. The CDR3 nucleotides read TGTGCCAGCAGCCCCCATCCGCTAGCGGGGGAAGAGACCCAGTACTTC. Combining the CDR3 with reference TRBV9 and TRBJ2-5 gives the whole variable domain DSGVTQTPKHLITATGQRVTLRCSPRSGDLSVYWYQQSLDQGLQFLIQYYNGEERAKGNILERFSAQQFPDLHSELNLSSLELGDSALYFCASSPHPLAGEETQYFGPGTRLLVL.

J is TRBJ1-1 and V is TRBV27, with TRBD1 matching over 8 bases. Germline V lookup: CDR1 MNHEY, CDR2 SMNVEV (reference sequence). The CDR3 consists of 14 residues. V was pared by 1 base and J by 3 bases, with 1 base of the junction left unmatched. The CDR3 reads CASSLLTGDTEAFF. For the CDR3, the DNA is TGTGCCAGCAGTTTATTGACAGGGGACACTGAAGCTTTCTTT.

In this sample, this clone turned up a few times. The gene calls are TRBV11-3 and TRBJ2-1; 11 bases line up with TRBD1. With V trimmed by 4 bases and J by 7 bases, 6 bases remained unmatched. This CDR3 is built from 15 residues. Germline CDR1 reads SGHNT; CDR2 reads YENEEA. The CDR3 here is CASSSRDRGSNEQFF. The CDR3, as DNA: TGTGCCAGCAGCTCCCGGGACAGGGGGTCAAATGAGCAGTTCTTC.

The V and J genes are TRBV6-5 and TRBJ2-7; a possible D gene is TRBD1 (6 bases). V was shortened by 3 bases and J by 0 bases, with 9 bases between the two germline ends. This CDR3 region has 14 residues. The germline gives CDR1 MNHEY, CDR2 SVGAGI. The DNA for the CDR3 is TGTGCCAGCAGTTATACAGGGAGCTCCTACGAGCAGTACTTC. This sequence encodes CASSYTGSSYEQYF.

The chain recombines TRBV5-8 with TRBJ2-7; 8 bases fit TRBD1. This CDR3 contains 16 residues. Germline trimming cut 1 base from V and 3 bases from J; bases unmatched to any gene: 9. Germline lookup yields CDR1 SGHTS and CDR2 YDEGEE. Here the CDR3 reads CASSLTGGTVIYEQYF. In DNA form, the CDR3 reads TGTGCCAGCAGCTTGACAGGGGGTACGGTCATCTACGAGCAGTACTTC.

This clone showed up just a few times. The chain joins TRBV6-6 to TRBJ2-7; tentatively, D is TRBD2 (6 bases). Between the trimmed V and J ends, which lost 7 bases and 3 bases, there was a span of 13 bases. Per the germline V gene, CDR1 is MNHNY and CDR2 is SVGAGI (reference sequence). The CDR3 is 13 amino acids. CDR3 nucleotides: TGTGCCAGCATTAGTCCGGGAGTCTACGAGCAGTACTTC. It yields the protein CASISPGVYEQYF.

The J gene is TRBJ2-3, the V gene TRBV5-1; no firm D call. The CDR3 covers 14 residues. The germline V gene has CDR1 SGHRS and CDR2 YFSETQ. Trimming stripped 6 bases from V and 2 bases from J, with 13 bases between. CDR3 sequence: CASTPRAATDTQYF. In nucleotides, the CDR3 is TGCGCCAGCACCCCTCGTGCGGCCACAGATACGCAGTATTTT.

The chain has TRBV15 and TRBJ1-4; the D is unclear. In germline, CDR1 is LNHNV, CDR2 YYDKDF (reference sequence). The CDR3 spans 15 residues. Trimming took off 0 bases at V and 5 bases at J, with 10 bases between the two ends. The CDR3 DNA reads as TGTGCCACCAGCAGAGAGGGCCCTCTCAATGAAAAACTGTTTTTT. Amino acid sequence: CATSREGPLNEKLFF.

CDR3: CASTLTGAQTEAFF. CDR3 nucleotides: TGTGCCAGCACCTTGACAGGGGCCCAGACTGAAGCTTTCTTT. J is TRBJ1-1 and V is TRBV6-6; 8 nucleotides align to TRBD1. This CDR3 is built from 14 residues. Germline CDR1 and CDR2: MNHNY and SVGAGI (reference sequence). Germline trimming cut 7 bases from V and 5 bases from J; bases unmatched to any gene: 9.

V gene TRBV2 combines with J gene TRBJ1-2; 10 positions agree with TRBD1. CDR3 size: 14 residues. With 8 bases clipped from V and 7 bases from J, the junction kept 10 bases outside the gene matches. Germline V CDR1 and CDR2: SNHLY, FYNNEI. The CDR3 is CASQKTGGAGGYTF. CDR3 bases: TGTGCCAGCCAAAAGACAGGGGGCGCGGGTGGCTACACCTTC.

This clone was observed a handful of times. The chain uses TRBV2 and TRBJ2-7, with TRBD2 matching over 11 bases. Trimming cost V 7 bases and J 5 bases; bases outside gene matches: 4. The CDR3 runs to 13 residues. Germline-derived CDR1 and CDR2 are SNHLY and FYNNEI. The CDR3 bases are TGTGCCAGCAAAACTAGCGGGAGAGACGAGCAGTACTTC. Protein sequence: CASKTSGRDEQYF. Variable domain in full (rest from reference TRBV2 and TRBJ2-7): EPEVTQTPSHQVTQMGQEVILRCVPISNHLYFYWYRQILGQKVEFLVSFYNNEISEKSEIFDDQFSVERPDGSNFTLKIRSTKLEDSAMYFCASKTSGRDEQYFGPGTRLTVT.

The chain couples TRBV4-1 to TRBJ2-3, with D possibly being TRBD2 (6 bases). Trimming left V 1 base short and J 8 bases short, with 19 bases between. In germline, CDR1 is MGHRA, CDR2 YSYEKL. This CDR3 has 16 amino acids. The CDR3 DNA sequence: TGCGCCAGCAGCCAAGGGGAGGACCTCACCTTATTTACGCAGTATTTT. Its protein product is CASSQGEDLTLFTQYF.

CDR3 sequence: CASSYTGSYNEKLFF. The CDR3 DNA is TGTGCCAGCAGCTATACCGGGTCATATAATGAAAAACTGTTTTTT. This chain joins TRBV5-5 and TRBJ1-4; D is unresolved. Germline assignment: CDR1 SGHKS and CDR2 YYEKEE (reference sequence). Trimming pared 3 bases from V and 4 bases from J, leaving 13 bases between. This CDR3 contains 15 residues.

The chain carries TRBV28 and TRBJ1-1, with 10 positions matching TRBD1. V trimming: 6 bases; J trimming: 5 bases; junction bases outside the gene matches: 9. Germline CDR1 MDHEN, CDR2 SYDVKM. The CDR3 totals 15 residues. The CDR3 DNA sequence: TGTGCCAGCAGACTTACCGGGACAGGGGTTACTGAAGCTTTCTTT. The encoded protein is CASRLTGTGVTEAFF.

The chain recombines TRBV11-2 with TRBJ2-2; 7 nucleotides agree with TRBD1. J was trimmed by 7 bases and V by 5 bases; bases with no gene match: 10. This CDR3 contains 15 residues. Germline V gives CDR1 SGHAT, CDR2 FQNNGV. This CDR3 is CASSHIQGTFGELFF. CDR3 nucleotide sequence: TGTGCCAGCAGCCATATACAGGGGACATTCGGGGAGCTGTTTTTT.

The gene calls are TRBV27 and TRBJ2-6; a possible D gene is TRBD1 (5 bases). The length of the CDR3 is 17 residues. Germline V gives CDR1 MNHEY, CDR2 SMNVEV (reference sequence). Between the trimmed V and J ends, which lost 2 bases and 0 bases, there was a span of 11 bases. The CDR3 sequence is CASSLTVRDSGANVLTF. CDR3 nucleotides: TGTGCCAGCAGTTTAACGGTCAGGGACTCTGGGGCCAACGTCCTGACTTTC.

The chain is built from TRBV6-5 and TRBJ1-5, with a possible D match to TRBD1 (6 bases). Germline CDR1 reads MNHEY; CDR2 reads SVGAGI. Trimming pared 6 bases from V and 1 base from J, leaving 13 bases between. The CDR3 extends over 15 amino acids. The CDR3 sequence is CASRKQGGSNQPQHF. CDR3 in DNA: TGTGCCAGCAGGAAACAGGGTGGCAGCAATCAGCCCCAGCATTTT.

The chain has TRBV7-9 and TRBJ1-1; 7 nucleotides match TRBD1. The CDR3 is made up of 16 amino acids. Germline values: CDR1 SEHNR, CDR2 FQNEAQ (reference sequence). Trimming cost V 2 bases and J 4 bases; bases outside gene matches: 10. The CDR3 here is CASSLWGAGGLTEAFF. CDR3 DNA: TGTGCCAGCAGCTTATGGGGGGCAGGGGGTCTCACTGAAGCTTTCTTT.

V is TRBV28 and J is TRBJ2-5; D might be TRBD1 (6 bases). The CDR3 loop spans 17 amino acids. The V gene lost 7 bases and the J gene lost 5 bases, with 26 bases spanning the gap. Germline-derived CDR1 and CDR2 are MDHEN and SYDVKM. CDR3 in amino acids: CASTPPWEQGTRETQYF. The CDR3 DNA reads TGTGCCAGCACCCCACCCTGGGAACAGGGAACAAGGGAGACCCAGTACTTC. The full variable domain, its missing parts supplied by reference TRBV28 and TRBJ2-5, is DVKVTQSSRYLVKRTGEKVFLECVQDMDHENMFWYRQDPGLGLRLIYFSYDVKMKEKGDIPEGYSVSREKKERFSLILESASTNQTSMYLCASTPPWEQGTRETQYFGPGTRLLVL.